These 24 T cell receptor beta chains share one sample of origin, sequenced in a study of shared clonotypes between healthy human individuals. TCRdb's copy holds only in-frame clones and misses some; the assay was immunoSEQ multiplex PCR. This sample yields more than 2 million clones, of which just over 90% are seen a single time; 1.5% to 2% belongs to the top ten. The naive CD8 subset, CD45RO-negative cells positively selected for CCR7, excluded terminally differentiated effector memory CD45RA+ cells. Sequenced input: naive CD8+ T cells from PBMCs. All receptors derive from a man aged 18-30 years in good health. Some clones in this sample may be carry-over from other donors' samples.

This sequence joins TRBV5-1 and TRBJ1-2, with D possibly being TRBD1 (6 bases). Between the trimmed V and J ends, which lost 6 bases and 0 bases, there was a span of 12 bases. CDR1 and CDR2 from the germline V gene are SGHRS and YFSETQ. CDR3 length: 14 residues. The CDR3 DNA sequence: TGCGCCAGCACGGGGGACAACCCTAACTATGGCTACACCTTC. Translated, it gives CASTGDNPNYGYTF.

The gene calls are TRBV27 and TRBJ2-1; weak D call: TRBD1 (6 bases). The germline V gene encodes CDR1 MNHEY and CDR2 SMNVEV (reference sequence). Trimming removed 5 bases at V and 3 bases at J, with 11 bases between. The CDR3 runs 14 residues. DNA for the CDR3: TGTGCCAGCAGTGATCCCAGGGGCTACAATGAGCAGTTCTTC. Translated, it gives CASSDPRGYNEQFF.

The table lists this clone with a count of one. This chain's CDR3 is CASSLFGETGELFF. CDR3 sequence (DNA): TGTGCCAGCAGTTTATTCGGGGAGACCGGGGAGCTGTTTTTT. The chain carries TRBV27 and TRBJ2-2; D is perhaps TRBD2 (5 bases). V dropped 1 base and J dropped 5 bases, with 8 bases sitting between them. The CDR3 spans 14 residues. The germline gives CDR1 MNHEY, CDR2 SMNVEV (reference sequence).

Comments on this clone: Additional DNA sequences in this sample encode the identical CDR3. The J gene is TRBJ2-7, the V gene TRBV27, with 11 positions matching TRBD2. The junction had 3 bases not matched to a gene; V was cut back by 5 bases and J by 3 bases. The germline V gene encodes CDR1 MNHEY and CDR2 SMNVEV (reference sequence). This CDR3 has 14 amino acids. In nucleotides, the CDR3 is TGTGCCAGCAGTCCAGGGACTAGCGGCTACGAGCAGTACTTC. Translating it yields CASSPGTSGYEQYF.

The chain carries TRBV6-5 and TRBJ2-1; D may be TRBD1 (6 bases). The CDR3 is 16 amino acids. V lost 0 bases and J lost 5, with 14 bases in between. Germline V gene data show CDR1 as MNHEY and CDR2 as SVGAGI. CDR3 nucleotide sequence: TGTGCCAGCAGTTACTCGGCAGGGGAAAGGGACAATGAGCAGTTCTTC. Its translation: CASSYSAGERDNEQFF.

The gene calls are TRBV18 and TRBJ2-5; a weak D match, TRBD2 (5 bases). With 3 bases removed from V and 2 bases from J, the gap between germline ends came to 13 bases. The CDR3 is 15 residues long. The V gene's germline CDR1 is KGHSH and CDR2 LQKENI. CDR3 bases: TGTGCCAGCTCACCTCAGGACTTCACACAAGAGACCCAGTACTTC. The encoded protein is CASSPQDFTQETQYF.

A word on this clone: The sample contains more than one DNA sequence encoding this CDR3. The chain joins TRBV28 to TRBJ2-3; a possible D gene is TRBD2 (5 bases). Germline-derived CDR1 and CDR2 are MDHEN and SYDVKM. V shed 2 bases and J shed 2 bases, with 8 bases lying between them. The CDR3 consists of 14 residues. The CDR3 here is CASSLGGSTDTQYF. The CDR3 coding sequence is TGTGCCAGCAGTTTAGGCGGGTCCACAGATACGCAGTATTTT.

CDR3: CASSIWTEEKLFF. The CDR3 nucleotides are TGTGCCAGTAGTATCTGGACGGAGGAAAAACTGTTTTTT. This chain joins TRBV19 and TRBJ1-4, with D unclear. The CDR3 is 13 amino acids. The V and J ends lost 3 bases and 8 bases respectively, with 10 bases between them. Germline V lookup: CDR1 LNHDA, CDR2 SQIVND (reference sequence).

In its sample, this clone was seen once. This rearrangement joins TRBV27 to TRBJ2-2; 9 nucleotides line up with TRBD2. The CDR3 spans 16 residues. Per the germline V gene, CDR1 is MNHEY and CDR2 is SMNVEV (reference sequence). After removal of 6 bases from V and 4 bases from J, the junction contained 9 bases not matched to a gene. This CDR3 reads CASSIIAGAGTGELFF. For the CDR3, the DNA is TGTGCCAGCAGCATCATAGCGGGAGCGGGCACCGGGGAGCTGTTTTTT.

This chain joins TRBV7-6 and TRBJ2-1, with a possible D match to TRBD2 (5 bases). V lost 0 bases and J 3 bases, leaving 6 bases between the germline ends. The CDR3 length is 14 residues. Germline V lookup: CDR1 SGHVS, CDR2 FNYEAQ. CDR3 in amino acids: CASSLAGVYNEQFF. CDR3 nucleotide sequence: TGTGCCAGCAGCTTAGCGGGAGTCTACAATGAGCAGTTCTTC.

V is TRBV28 and J is TRBJ2-7; possible D gene TRBD2, 6 bases. V lost 6 bases and J 3 bases, leaving 18 bases between the germline ends. Germline CDR1 reads MDHEN; CDR2 reads SYDVKM. There are 15 residues in the CDR3. CDR3 DNA: TGTGCCAGCAGACGGGGGACTTCTAGACTCTACGAGCAGTACTTC. It codes for CASRRGTSRLYEQYF. Full variable domain (outside the CDR3, taken from reference TRBV28 and TRBJ2-7): DVKVTQSSRYLVKRTGEKVFLECVQDMDHENMFWYRQDPGLGLRLIYFSYDVKMKEKGDIPEGYSVSREKKERFSLILESASTNQTSMYLCASRRGTSRLYEQYFGPGTRLTVT.

The chain combines TRBV4-1 with TRBJ2-7; TRBD1 is a possible D gene (5 bases). The CDR3 has 15 amino acids. Trimming took off 1 base at V and 7 bases at J, with 17 bases between the two ends. Per germline, CDR1 MGHRA and CDR2 YSYEKL. CDR3 sequence: CASSQGAIQEAEQYF. In DNA, the CDR3 is TGCGCCAGCAGCCAAGGGGCTATACAGGAAGCGGAGCAGTACTTC.

In this sample, this clone turned up once. The CDR3 here is CASSLSRAGRDYGYTF. The CDR3 DNA reads as TGTGCCAGCAGCTTGAGCCGAGCGGGCCGTGACTATGGCTACACCTTC. The rearrangement uses TRBV5-5 and TRBJ1-2; D is uncertain. The CDR3 has 16 amino acids. V lost 1 base and J 3 bases, leaving 16 bases between the germline ends. Germline V gene data show CDR1 as SGHKS and CDR2 as YYEKEE (reference sequence).

This sequence joins TRBV19 and TRBJ2-1; no clear D gene. The CDR3 spans 12 residues. From germline, CDR1 is LNHDA and CDR2 SQIVND (reference sequence). V shed 4 bases and J shed 7 bases, with 8 bases lying between them. Written as DNA, the CDR3 is TGTGCCAGTAGTACGCTGCAGAATGAGCAGTTCTTC. The encoded protein is CASSTLQNEQFF.

V usage is TRBV7-9 and J usage is TRBJ1-1; TRBD1 matches 8 bases. Germline CDR1 reads SEHNR; CDR2 reads FQNEAQ (reference sequence). V lost 2 bases, J lost 0 bases, and 5 bases stayed unmatched. The CDR3 contains 16 residues. CDR3 sequence: CASSLSSGGLNTEAFF. The CDR3 DNA follows: TGTGCCAGCAGCTTATCCTCAGGGGGCTTGAACACTGAAGCTTTCTTT.

The gene calls are TRBV30 and TRBJ2-3, with D perhaps matching TRBD2 (5 bases). The CDR3 is made up of 13 amino acids. The V gene's germline CDR1 is GTSNPN and CDR2 SVGIG (reference sequence). V lost 8 bases, J lost 6 bases, and 18 bases lay in between. The CDR3 reads CAVNPVGDDTQYF. The CDR3 nucleotides read TGTGCCGTCAACCCGGTGGGAGACGATACGCAGTATTTT.

The V call is TRBV9, the J call TRBJ2-7, with D perhaps matching TRBD1 (6 bases). The V gene lost 0 bases and the J gene lost 2 bases, with 12 bases spanning the gap. This CDR3 is built from 15 residues. From germline, CDR1 is SGDLS and CDR2 YYNGEE. CDR3 sequence (DNA): TGTGCCAGCAGCGTAGTTGCACAGGGTCCCTACGAGCAGTACTTC. Its translation is CASSVVAQGPYEQYF.

This sequence joins TRBV13 and TRBJ2-5; tentatively, D is TRBD2 (6 bases). The ends were cut back, 4 bases at V and 2 bases at J, with 8 bases in the middle. Germline values: CDR1 PRHDT, CDR2 FYEKMQ (reference sequence). The CDR3 has 13 amino acids. The CDR3 region is CASSSGLQETQYF. Here the CDR3 DNA reads TGTGCCAGCAGCTCCGGACTACAAGAGACCCAGTACTTC.

V and J are TRBV7-8 and TRBJ1-5; 7 nucleotides agree with TRBD1. The CDR3 has 22 amino acids. After removal of 1 base from V and 0 bases from J, the junction contained 21 bases not matched to a gene. The V gene's germline CDR1 is SGHVS and CDR2 FQNEAQ. The CDR3 sequence is CASSLDVRVTGITAGSNQPQHF. As DNA, the CDR3 is TGTGCCAGCAGCTTAGATGTACGCGTGACAGGGATAACCGCGGGTAGCAATCAGCCCCAGCATTTT.

V and J are TRBV27 and TRBJ1-2; the D gene is possibly TRBD1 (6 bases). V gave up 2 bases and J gave up 7 bases, with 20 bases separating them. The germline gives CDR1 MNHEY, CDR2 SMNVEV (reference sequence). This CDR3 is built from 16 residues. CDR3 sequence (DNA): TGTGCCAGCAGTTTAACCCTGACGGGGGCGCGGGTTGGCTACACCTTC. Residues: CASSLTLTGARVGYTF.

The V gene is TRBV18, the J gene TRBJ2-7; D might be TRBD2 (7 bases). CDR3 length equals 20 residues. Trimming took 6 bases from V and 2 from J, leaving 32 bases between them. Germline CDR1 and CDR2: KGHSH and LQKENI. CDR3 sequence (DNA): TGTGCCAGCTCTTCGGGTGCAGGGGATGGGCTAGCGGATCAACCCTACGAGCAGTACTTC. It is translated as CASSSGAGDGLADQPYEQYF.

The chain uses TRBV6-5 and TRBJ1-4; 8 nucleotides match TRBD1. The CDR3 is 13 amino acids. CDR1 and CDR2 from the germline V gene are MNHEY and SVGAGI. V lost 4 bases to trimming and J lost 7 bases; unmatched junction nucleotides: 2. CDR3 loop: CASSLDRAEKLFF. The CDR3, as DNA: TGTGCCAGCAGTTTGGACAGGGCTGAAAAACTGTTTTTT.

This chain links TRBV30 with TRBJ2-3, with TRBD2 identical over 7 bases. Germline trimming cut 1 base from V and 5 bases from J; bases unmatched to any gene: 3. The germline CDR1 and CDR2 sequences are GTSNPN and SVGIG (reference sequence). The CDR3 is 13 amino acids. The CDR3 protein is CAWSAASGDTQYF. CDR3 bases: TGTGCCTGGAGTGCCGCTAGCGGAGATACGCAGTATTTT.

This chain joins TRBV19 and TRBJ2-1; 10 bases line up with TRBD1. The CDR3 has 17 residues. Germline lookup yields CDR1 LNHDA and CDR2 SQIVND (reference sequence). The junction had 12 bases not matched to a gene; V was cut back by 5 bases and J by 5 bases. CDR3 sequence (DNA): TGTGCCAGTAGTCCAGATCCCGGACAGGGGGGGGACAATGAGCAGTTCTTC. This codes for CASSPDPGQGGDNEQFF.